The source of this TCR beta chain is a study of blood T cell repertoires in COVID-19 (dated by TCRdb to 2020 to 2022). The study in broad terms: Samples covering the acute and convalescent phases of COVID-19 were provided by collaborators in the United States, Italy and Spain. The prospective study material was composed of cDNA or gDNA derived from T cells, B-cell-depleted T cells, or PBMCs. Subjects who had been exposed to COVID-19, were actively infected with it, or had recovered from it provided the deeply sampled blood TCRbeta repertoires that made up the dataset. The repertoires were released in a freely available public database meant as a resource for research on the immune response to SARS-CoV-2. Samples were obtained from the ongoing ImmuneRACE study (first 160 participants) and from about 1,300 subjects provided by 6 global collaborators. The sample metadata nearly always contained a de-identified subject ID, COVID-19 status, age in years and sex. Where available, HLA class I and class II types were obtained from metadata supplied by the sample provider rather than from assay-based typing.

On this clone: The clone's antigen remains unknown. No much larger clonotype is one base removed from it; base qualities were not supplied.

Broad study findings and their caveats: How much clinical and demographic metadata was included differed by source and by participant, and the metadata was provided uncurated.

The immunoSEQ Assay, a bias-controlled multiplex PCR, was used to amplify TCRbeta CDR3 regions from genomic DNA. In the paper's pipeline: The number of nucleated cells in each sample was estimated by amplification of reference gene primers within the assay. Sequence reads were collapsed and filtered to measure the absolute abundance of every unique TCRbeta CDR3 rearrangement. For each sample, productive Simpson clonality was calculated as the square root of Simpson's diversity index across productive rearrangements. The clones in this table, taken by TCRdb from immuneACCESS, are in-frame only. Not every clone is retained; where verified, under half of the shortfall comes from an unresolved V gene, and the cause of the rest is unknown. D and trimming were read from the DNA, whereas the V and J calls and clone size are those reported in that table. This sample holds roughly 300,000 clones; about 90% were observed only once. The ten largest clones capture roughly 1.6% of the sample.

The cysteine opens and the phenylalanine closes a CDR3 of 13 amino acids. The read is trimmed to its CDR3 DNA, 39 bases read in frame from base 1. The CDR1 and CDR2 encoded by the germline V gene (reference sequence) are LNHDA and SQIVND. V gives up 3 bases and J gives up 2 bases, and the segment between their germline ends measures 8 bases. Samples from volunteer blood donors who had recovered from COVID-19 were contributed by a second Seattle source. The collaborating institutions used their own protocols to collect whole blood in K2EDTA tubes. For TCRbeta analysis, collaborators shipped samples in one of three forms: frozen whole blood, isolated PBMCs, or DNA extracted from either of those sample types.

The chain uses TRBV19 and TRBJ2-7, with the D segment identity uncertain. This sequence was found in a woman in her thirties or forties who had recovered from COVID-19. The source material was peripheral blood. The DNA sequence reads TGTGCCAGTAGTATGAGAAATACCTACGAGCAGTACTTC. Its translation is CASSMRNTYEQYF.